Shown below are 12 T cell receptor beta chains from a single sample sequenced in a study of CD8+ T cells in alopecia areata. Using CD4, CD8alpha, NKG2D, NKG2ACE and other markers, pooled cutaneous lymph node cells were sorted. cDNA serving as the sequencing template came from extracted, reverse transcribed RNA. Assay used: immunoSEQ multiplex PCR; TCRdb lists only in-frame clones, some missing. This record lists some 6,000 clones, none seen once only, and the top ten clones contain around a third. The material sequenced was CD8+ T cells sorted from a lymph node. The source of these receptors is a C3H/HeJ mouse with alopecia areata. This mouse strain has H2-k as its MHC haplotype.

This clone was detected many times. The listed genes are named as in mouse. The CDR3 end lies 4 residues beyond the end of the read and is filled in from the germline J gene. The chain combines TRBV5 with TRBJ2-7, with 7 bases fitting TRBD2. The V gene end was trimmed by 6 bases and the J gene end by 0 bases; junction bases not matched to a gene: 5. This CDR3 is 14 amino acids long. Looked up from germline, CDR1 is LGHNA and CDR2 is YNLKQL (reference sequence). Here the CDR3 reads CASRTWGSSYEQYF. CDR3 DNA (partial): TGTGCCAGCAGGACCTGGGGGAGCTCCTAT.

This clone appeared a few times. The genes are named according to mouse. The CDR3 is cut off 4 residues early in the read; its end comes from the germline J gene. The genes are TRBV13-2 and TRBJ2-7; D is uncertain. The CDR3 consists of 13 residues. The germline V gene has CDR1 NNHNN and CDR2 SYGAGS (reference sequence). V gave up 4 bases and J gave up 0 bases, with 8 bases separating them. CDR3 DNA, as far as it was read: TGTGCCAGCGGTACCTACAACTCCTAT. Amino acid sequence: CASGTYNSY. The whole CDR3 is CASGTYNSYEQYF.

This clone was counted at least ten times. The gene names here belong to mouse. The read terminates 4 residues ahead of where the CDR3 ends, so the germline J gene completes it. This sequence joins TRBV12-1 and TRBJ2-7, with 7 positions matching TRBD2. The CDR3 length is 14 residues. Losses at the gene ends were 0 bases for V and 3 bases for J; bases not matched to a gene: 4. In germline, CDR1 is SGHSN, CDR2 HYEKVE. CDR3 in amino acids: CASSLDPGGYEQYF. The sequenced part of the CDR3 DNA is TGTGCCAGCTCTCTCGATCCTGGGGGCTAT.

This clone came up many times. The listed genes are named as in mouse. The observed sequence ends 4 residues before the CDR3 terminus, with the missing tail filled in from the germline J gene. The J gene is TRBJ2-5, the V gene TRBV13-3; a possible D gene is TRBD1 (5 bases). In germline, CDR1 is NNHDY, CDR2 SYVADS. The CDR3 has 13 residues. V dropped 6 bases and J dropped 2 bases, with 10 bases sitting between them. Incomplete CDR3 DNA: TGTGCCAGCAAAAAGGGGTTCCAAGAC. Translated: CASKKGFQD. The CDR3 in full is CASKKGFQDTQYF.

This clone was counted only a few times. Gene names are mouse gene names. The CDR3 is cut off 4 residues early in the read; its end comes from the germline J gene. The V call is TRBV13-1, the J call TRBJ2-7, with 8 positions matching TRBD2. V was clipped by 0 bases and J by 2 bases; unmatched bases: 1. The CDR3 has 14 residues. The V gene's germline CDR1 is NSHNY and CDR2 SYGAGN. The DNA read from the CDR3 is TGTGCCAGCAGTGATGGGGGGGGCCCCTAT. Translation gives CASSDGGGPY. The full CDR3 reads CASSDGGGPYEQYF.

Note on this clone: Gene names are the mouse ones. Read coverage stops 4 residues before the CDR3 terminus; the germline J gene supplies the remainder. The rearrangement uses TRBV2 and TRBJ2-3, with D tentatively TRBD2 (5 bases). V lost 0 bases, J lost 2 bases, and 9 bases lay in between. Germline CDR1 reads LGHNA; CDR2 reads YSYQKL. The CDR3 is made up of 15 amino acids. CDR3 DNA (partial): TGTGCCAGCAGCCAAGAGATGGGGTATGCAGAA. This codes for CASSQEMGYAE. The entire CDR3 protein is CASSQEMGYAETLYF.

This clone showed up just a few times. Germline and genes here are mouse. With the read ending 4 residues before the CDR3 end, the germline J gene is used to fill in that end. The rearrangement joins TRBV19 to TRBJ2-5; TRBD2 agrees at 10 bases. From germline, CDR1 is FNHDT and CDR2 SITEND (reference sequence). CDR3 length: 14 amino acids. V shed 7 bases, J shed 0 bases, and the junction held 2 bases outside the gene matches. The sequenced part of the CDR3 DNA is TGTGCCAGCCGGGACTGGGGAAACCAAGAC. As protein: CASRDWGNQD. The whole CDR3 sequence is CASRDWGNQDTQYF.

This clone was seen repeatedly, ten times or more. Germline and genes: mouse. The CDR3 extends 3 residues past the end of the read, so its final part is completed from the germline J gene. The rearrangement uses TRBV1 and TRBJ1-6, with 9 bases matching TRBD1. TRBJ1-6 is an ORF; its function is uncertain. In germline, CDR1 is NSQYPW, CDR2 LRSPGD (reference sequence). V was clipped by 5 bases and J by 7 bases; unmatched bases: 9. This CDR3 region has 16 residues. The CDR3 bases that were read are TGCACCTGCAGTTCACCCTACAGGGGGCGGAATTCGCCC. Translating it yields CTCSSPYRGRNSP. In full, the CDR3 is CTCSSPYRGRNSPLYF.

In this sample, this clone turned up many times. The genes are named according to mouse. The observed sequence ends 4 residues before the CDR3 terminus, with the missing tail filled in from the germline J gene. The V gene is TRBV16, the J gene TRBJ2-5; the D gene is possibly TRBD2 (5 bases). Trimming removed 5 bases at V and 0 bases at J, with 6 bases between. Per the germline V gene, CDR1 is SGHSA and CDR2 is FRNQAP. This CDR3 spans 13 amino acids. CDR3 sequence: CASSTGNQDTQYF. Partial CDR3 DNA: TGTGCAAGCAGCACTGGTAACCAAGAC.

Relative to its sample, this clone is medium-sized. Mouse gene names apply. The read ends 4 residues early relative to the CDR3; the germline J gene fills the gap. The genes are TRBV1 and TRBJ2-5; D is possibly TRBD1 (6 bases). The V gene lost 0 bases and the J gene lost 2 bases, with 9 bases spanning the gap. Germline V gene data show CDR1 as NSQYPW and CDR2 as LRSPGD (reference sequence). The CDR3 has 15 residues. The part of the CDR3 DNA that was read is TGCACCTGCAGTGCAGATGGGACACTCCAAGAC. Its translation is CTCSADGTLQD. The whole CDR3 is CTCSADGTLQDTQYF. Using reference TRBV1 and TRBJ2-5 for the parts outside the CDR3, the full variable domain is VTLLEQNPRWRLVPRGQAVNLRCILKNSQYPWMSWYQQDLQKQLQWLFTLRSPGDKEVKSLPGADYLATRVTDTELRLQVANMSQGRTLYCTCSADGTLQDTQYFGPGTRLLVL.

This clone was seen many times. All gene names here are mouse names. Read sequence stops 4 residues before the CDR3 end, and the germline J gene provides the missing end. The chain links TRBV1 to TRBJ2-1; 9 nucleotides line up with TRBD1. Germline V gene data show CDR1 as NSQYPW and CDR2 as LRSPGD (reference sequence). The CDR3 loop spans 14 amino acids. The ends lost 4 bases at V and 3 bases at J; junction bases unmatched: 1. CDR3 sequence: CTCSGDRVYAEQFF. Incomplete CDR3 DNA: TGCACCTGCAGTGGGGACAGGGTCTATGCT.

Details on this clone: Genes and germline come from the mouse. The read is 4 residues too short to cover the CDR3 end, so that end is filled in from the germline J gene. The chain joins TRBV13-3 to TRBJ2-4; TRBD2 matches 7 bases. Losses at the gene ends were 5 bases for V and 1 base for J; bases not matched to a gene: 7. The CDR3 is 15 amino acids. CDR1 is NNHDY and CDR2 is SYVADS in the germline V gene. The CDR3 loop is CASSPGLGGQNTLYF. The part of the CDR3 DNA that was read is TGTGCCAGCAGCCCGGGTCTGGGGGGTCAAAAC.